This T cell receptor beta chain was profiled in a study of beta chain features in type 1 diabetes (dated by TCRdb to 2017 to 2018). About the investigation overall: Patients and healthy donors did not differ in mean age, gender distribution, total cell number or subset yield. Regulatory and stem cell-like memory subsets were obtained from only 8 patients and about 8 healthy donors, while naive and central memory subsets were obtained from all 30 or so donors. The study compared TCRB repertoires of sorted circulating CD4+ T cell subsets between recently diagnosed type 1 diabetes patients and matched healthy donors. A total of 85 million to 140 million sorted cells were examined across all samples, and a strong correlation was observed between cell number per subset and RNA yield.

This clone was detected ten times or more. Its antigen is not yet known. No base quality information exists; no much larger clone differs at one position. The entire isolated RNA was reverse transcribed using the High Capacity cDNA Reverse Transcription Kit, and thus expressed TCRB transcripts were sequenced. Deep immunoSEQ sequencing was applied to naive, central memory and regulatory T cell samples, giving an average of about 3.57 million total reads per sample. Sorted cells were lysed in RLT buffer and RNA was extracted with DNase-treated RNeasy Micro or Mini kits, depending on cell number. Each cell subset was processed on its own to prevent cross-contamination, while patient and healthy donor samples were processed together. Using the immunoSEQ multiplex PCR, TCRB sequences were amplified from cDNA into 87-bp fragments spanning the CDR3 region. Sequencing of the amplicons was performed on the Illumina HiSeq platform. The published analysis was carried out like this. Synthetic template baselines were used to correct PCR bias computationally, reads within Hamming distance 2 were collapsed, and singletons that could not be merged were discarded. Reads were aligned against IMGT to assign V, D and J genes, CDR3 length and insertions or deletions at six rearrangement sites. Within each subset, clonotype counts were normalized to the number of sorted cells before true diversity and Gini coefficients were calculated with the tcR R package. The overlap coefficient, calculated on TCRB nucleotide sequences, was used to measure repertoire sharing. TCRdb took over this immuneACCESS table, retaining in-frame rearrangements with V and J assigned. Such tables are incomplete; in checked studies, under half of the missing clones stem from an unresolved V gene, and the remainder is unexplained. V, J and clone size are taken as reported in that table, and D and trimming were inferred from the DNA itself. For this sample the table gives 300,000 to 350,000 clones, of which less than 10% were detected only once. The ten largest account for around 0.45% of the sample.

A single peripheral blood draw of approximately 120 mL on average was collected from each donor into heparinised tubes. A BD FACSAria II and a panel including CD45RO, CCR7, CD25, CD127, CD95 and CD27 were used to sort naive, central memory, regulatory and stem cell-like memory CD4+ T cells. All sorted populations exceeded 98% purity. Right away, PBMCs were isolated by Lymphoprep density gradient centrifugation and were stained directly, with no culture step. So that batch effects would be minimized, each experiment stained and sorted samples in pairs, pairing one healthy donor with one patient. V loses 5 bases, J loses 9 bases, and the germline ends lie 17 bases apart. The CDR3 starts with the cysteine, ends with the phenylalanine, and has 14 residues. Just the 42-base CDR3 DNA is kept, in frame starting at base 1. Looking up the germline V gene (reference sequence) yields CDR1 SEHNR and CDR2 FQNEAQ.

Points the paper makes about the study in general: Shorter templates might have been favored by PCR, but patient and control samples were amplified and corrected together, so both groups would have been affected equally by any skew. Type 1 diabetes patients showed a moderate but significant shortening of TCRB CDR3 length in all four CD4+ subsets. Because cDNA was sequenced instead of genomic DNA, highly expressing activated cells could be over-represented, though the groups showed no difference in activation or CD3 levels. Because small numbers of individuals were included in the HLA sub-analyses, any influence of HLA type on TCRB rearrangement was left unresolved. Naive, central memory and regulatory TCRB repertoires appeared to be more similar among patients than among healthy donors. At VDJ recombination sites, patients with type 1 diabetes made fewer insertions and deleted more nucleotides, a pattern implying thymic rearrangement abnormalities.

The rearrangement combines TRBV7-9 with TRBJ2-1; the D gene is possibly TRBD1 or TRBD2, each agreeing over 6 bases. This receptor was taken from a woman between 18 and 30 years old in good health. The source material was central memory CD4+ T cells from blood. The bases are TGTGCCAGCAGCCGCGTGGGGGGCGCCGGTGAGCAGTTCTTC. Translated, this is CASSRVGGAGEQFF.